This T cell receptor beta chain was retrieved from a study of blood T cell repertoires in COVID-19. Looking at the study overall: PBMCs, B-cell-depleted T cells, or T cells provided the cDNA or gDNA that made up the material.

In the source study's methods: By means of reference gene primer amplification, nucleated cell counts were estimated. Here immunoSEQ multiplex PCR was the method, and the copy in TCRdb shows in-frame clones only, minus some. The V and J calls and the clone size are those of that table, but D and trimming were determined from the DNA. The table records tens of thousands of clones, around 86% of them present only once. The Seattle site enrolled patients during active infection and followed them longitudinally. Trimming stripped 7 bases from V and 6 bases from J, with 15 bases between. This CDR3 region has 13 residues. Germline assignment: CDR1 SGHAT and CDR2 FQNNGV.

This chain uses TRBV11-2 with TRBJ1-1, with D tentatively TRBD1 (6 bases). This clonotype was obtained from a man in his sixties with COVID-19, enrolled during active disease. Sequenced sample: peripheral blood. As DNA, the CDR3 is TGTGCCAGCAATCTACAGGGAATGGCTGAAGCTTTCTTT. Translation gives CASNLQGMAEAFF.